This T cell receptor (beta chain) was sequenced in a study of graft-versus-host responses after intestinal transplantation. At the level of the study: After anti-thymocyte globulin induction, recipients took tacrolimus and steroids for two to three years.

This CDR3 is 15 amino acids long. V was cut by 4 bases and J by 5 bases, with 13 bases left in between. Germline V CDR1 and CDR2: SGDLS, YYNGEE. Profiled with immunoSEQ multiplex PCR; TCRdb holds only in-frame clones, not every one. The sample has over 35,000 clones; about 90% are singletons. The receptor's source is a human patient who received an intestinal transplant, so some T cells may come from the graft donor. The specimen comprised PBMCs, sampled 300 to 330 days after intestinal transplant. The chain combines TRBV9 with TRBJ1-6, with a possible D match to TRBD1 (6 bases). The CDR3 nucleotides are TGTGCCAGCAGCTTAGGGGGGGTCCATAATTCACCCCTCCACTTT. Translation gives CASSLGGVHNSPLHF.